A single sample is the source of the 30 T cell receptor beta chains below, sequenced in a study of T cell repertoires in cytomegalovirus infection. What these receptors recognize is not known. A single record per CDR3 protein comes from TCRdb applying MiXCR to the reads. The sample shows roughly 700,000 distinct CDR3 sequences, about 33% of them seen only once. Source: cultured PBMCs, taken from culture after CMV antigen stimulation. Receptors originate from a human donor in good health (CMV status not recorded). Some clones in this sample may be carry-over from other donors' samples.

The gene calls are TRBV7-3 and TRBJ1-1, with D possibly being TRBD1 (6 bases). Trimming cost V 0 bases and J 6 bases, with 14 bases left between them. Germline CDR1 is SGHTA and CDR2 is FQGTGA. The CDR3 is made up of 15 amino acids. CDR3 amino acids: CASSLTWGRLAEAFF. The CDR3 DNA follows: TGTGCCAGCAGCTTAACATGGGGGCGTTTGGCTGAAGCTTTCTTT.

This clonotype was seen ten or more times. The chain is built from TRBV7-2 and TRBJ2-7; D is uncertain. V was shortened by 1 base and J by 0 bases, with 7 bases between the two germline ends. The CDR3 totals 14 residues. CDR1 is SGHTA, CDR2 FQGNSA, per germline. CDR3 protein: CASSLVASSYEQYF. The CDR3 DNA follows: TGTGCCAGCAGCTTAGTTGCCAGCTCCTACGAGCAGTACTTC. Variable domain in full (rest from reference TRBV7-2 and TRBJ2-7): GAGVSQSPSNKVTEKGKDVELRCDPISGHTALYWYRQSLGQGLEFLIYFQGNSAPDKSGLPSDRFSAERTGGSVSTLTIQRTQQEDSAVYLCASSLVASSYEQYFGPGTRLTVT.

The chain combines TRBV7-2 with TRBJ2-1; D gene unclear. The V gene lost 5 bases and the J gene lost 9 bases, with 17 bases spanning the gap. CDR3 size: 14 residues. CDR1 is SGHTA and CDR2 is FQGNSA in the germline V gene. The CDR3 region has the DNA TGTGCCAGCAGCCCCCGGGTACATCCGTCTGAGCAGTTCTTC. Encoded protein: CASSPRVHPSEQFF.

The CDR3 DNA sequence: TGTGCCAGCAGTCATTCCCCGGACAGCTACGAGCAGTACTTC. Translated, it gives CASSHSPDSYEQYF. The gene calls are TRBV28 and TRBJ2-7; perhaps TRBD1 as D (6 bases). V was pared by 5 bases and J by 3 bases, with 14 bases between. CDR3 length: 14 amino acids. From germline, CDR1 is MDHEN and CDR2 SYDVKM.

This clonotype has a count of ten or more. The chain employs TRBV7-6 and TRBJ2-1; 10 bases align to TRBD2. This CDR3 has 17 amino acids. V lost 1 base and J lost 7; bases outside the gene matches: 10. Looked up from germline, CDR1 is SGHVS and CDR2 is FNYEAQ. CDR3 DNA sequence: TGTGCCAGCAGCTTAGTCGGGGCTCTAGCGGGAGAAAATGAGCAGTTCTTC. Translation gives CASSLVGALAGENEQFF.

This clonotype was recorded many times. The chain links TRBV7-2 to TRBJ2-2; D gene unclear. Deletions cut 1 base from V and 7 bases from J, with 13 bases between. CDR3 length: 15 residues. CDR1 SGHTA and CDR2 FQGNSA come from the germline V gene. The CDR3 spells CASSLVMVTGGELFF. CDR3 bases: TGTGCCAGCAGCTTAGTAATGGTGACGGGCGGGGAGCTGTTTTTT.

The chain recombines TRBV20-1 with TRBJ2-1; D not resolved. Between the trimmed V and J ends, which lost 3 bases and 7 bases, there was a span of 16 bases. This CDR3 comprises 14 residues. Germline values: CDR1 DFQATT, CDR2 SNEGSKA (reference sequence). The CDR3 loop reads CSARRPPSGNEQFF. CDR3 coding DNA: TGCAGTGCTAGGAGGCCCCCCTCTGGGAATGAGCAGTTCTTC.

This clonotype was observed many times. The J gene is TRBJ2-3, the V gene TRBV7-2; D not certain. CDR1 is SGHTA and CDR2 is FQGNSA in the germline V gene. V lost 5 bases and J lost 4, with 7 bases in between. This CDR3 is 12 amino acids long. The CDR3 reads CASSPISDTQYF. CDR3 DNA sequence: TGTGCCAGCAGCCCCATTTCAGATACGCAGTATTTT. Combining the CDR3 with reference TRBV7-2 and TRBJ2-3 gives the whole variable domain GAGVSQSPSNKVTEKGKDVELRCDPISGHTALYWYRQSLGQGLEFLIYFQGNSAPDKSGLPSDRFSAERTGGSVSTLTIQRTQQEDSAVYLCASSPISDTQYFGPGTRLTVL.

This chain connects TRBV12-3 or TRBV12-4 to TRBJ2-7; 8 nucleotides agree with TRBD2. V lost 5 bases to trimming and J lost 9 bases; unmatched junction nucleotides: 6. The CDR3 covers 12 residues. The CDR3 DNA reads TGTGCCAGCAGTGGGGGACTAGTTCGGCAGTACTTC. Its translation is CASSGGLVRQYF.

Concerning this clonotype: A single base separates this from a much larger clone, so it may be a read error. This rearrangement joins TRBV6-2 or TRBV6-3 to TRBJ2-1, with D hard to call. CDR1 MNHEY and CDR2 SVGEGT come from the germline V gene. The CDR3 contains 10 residues. CDR3 DNA sequence: TGTGTCAGCAGTAACAATGAGCAGTTCTTC. Translation: CVSSNNEQFF.

This clonotype has a count of ten or more. The chain uses TRBV7-2 and TRBJ2-4, with unresolved D. The CDR3 spans 15 residues. CDR1 and CDR2 (germline): SGHTA, FQGNSA. The germline V and J ends were trimmed by 5 bases and 7 bases, with 18 bases remaining between them. The CDR3 loop reads CASSASRLRANIQYF. In DNA, the CDR3 is TGTGCCAGCAGCGCCTCGAGGTTACGTGCGAACATTCAGTACTTC.

The J gene is TRBJ2-3, the V gene TRBV15; D remains ambiguous. Trimming cost V 0 bases and J 6 bases, with 10 bases left between them. The CDR3 has 14 amino acids. The germline V gene encodes CDR1 LNHNV and CDR2 YYDKDF (reference sequence). The CDR3 nucleotides are TGTGCCACCAGCAGAGATTCGAGCAGCGATACGCAGTATTTT. Residues: CATSRDSSSDTQYF. Combining the CDR3 with reference TRBV15 and TRBJ2-3 gives the whole variable domain DAMVIQNPRYQVTQFGKPVTLSCSQTLNHNVMYWYQQKSSQAPKLLFHYYDKDFNNEADTPDNFQSRRPNTSFCFLDIRSPGLGDTAMYLCATSRDSSSDTQYFGPGTRLTVL.

The chain links TRBV11-2 to TRBJ1-2; D remains unclear. The CDR3 totals 15 residues. V lost 1 base to trimming and J lost 4 bases, with 13 bases between them. Germline V gene sequence: CDR1 SGHAT, CDR2 FQNNGV. This CDR3 is CASSLASDLGYGYTF. CDR3 nucleotide sequence: TGTGCCAGCAGCTTAGCTTCGGACCTGGGCTATGGCTACACCTTC.

The gene calls are TRBV7-9 and TRBJ2-5; D is uncertain. V was trimmed by 1 base and J by 5 bases, leaving 17 bases between them. This CDR3 is 16 amino acids long. The V gene's germline CDR1 is SEHNR and CDR2 FQNEAQ (reference sequence). In DNA form, the CDR3 reads TGTGCCAGCAGCTTAGTAACCCGCGCGGCTCTGGAGACCCAGTACTTC. Encoded protein: CASSLVTRAALETQYF. The whole variable domain, filled in from reference TRBV7-9 and TRBJ2-5, reads DTGVSQNPRHKITKRGQNVTFRCDPISEHNRLYWYRQTLGQGPEFLTYFQNEAQLEKSRLLSDRFSAERPKGSFSTLEIQRTEQGDSAMYLCASSLVTRAALETQYFGPGTRLLVL.

This clonotype was picked up many times. The gene calls are TRBV7-9 and TRBJ2-3; D is possibly TRBD1 or TRBD2 (7 bases each). From germline, CDR1 is SEHNR and CDR2 FQNEAQ (reference sequence). V was cut by 7 bases and J by 2 bases, with 13 bases left in between. The CDR3 has 14 amino acids. CDR3 amino acids: CASTRGGATDTQYF. The CDR3 nucleotides are TGTGCCAGCACCAGGGGGGGAGCCACAGATACGCAGTATTTT.

The gene calls are TRBV12-5 and TRBJ1-2, with D possibly TRBD1 on 5 matching bases. Trimming took 1 base from V and 1 from J, leaving 16 bases between them. There are 17 residues in the CDR3. Germline CDR1 reads LGHNT; CDR2 reads FRNRAP. The CDR3: CASGLDLGRGYNYGYTF. The CDR3 nucleotides are TGTGCTAGTGGTTTGGACTTAGGGAGGGGATATAACTATGGCTACACCTTC.

This clonotype was observed a single time. The chain employs TRBV20-1 and TRBJ1-1; 7 bases align to TRBD1. In germline, CDR1 is DFQATT, CDR2 SNEGSKA (reference sequence). This CDR3 has 13 amino acids. The junction had 7 bases not matched to a gene; V was cut back by 3 bases and J by 6 bases. CDR3 loop: CSASIRQGAEAFF. CDR3 nucleotide sequence: TGCAGTGCTAGTATCCGACAGGGCGCTGAAGCTTTCTTT.

The genes are TRBV20-1 and TRBJ2-5; 9 bases fit TRBD2. The CDR3 contains 16 residues. Germline assignment: CDR1 DFQATT and CDR2 SNEGSKA (reference sequence). The trim removed 0 bases at V and 3 bases at J, leaving 8 bases unmatched. This CDR3 reads CSARDHTSGWEETQYF. The CDR3 DNA reads TGCAGTGCTAGAGATCATACTAGCGGGTGGGAAGAGACCCAGTACTTC.

The J gene is TRBJ2-1, the V gene TRBV18; D is possibly TRBD2 (5 bases). Germline CDR1 KGHSH, CDR2 LQKENI. Trimming took off 1 base at V and 7 bases at J, with 14 bases between the two ends. This CDR3 is built from 15 residues. The CDR3 loop reads CASSPLPSPFNEQFF. As DNA, the CDR3 is TGTGCCAGCTCACCACTCCCTAGCCCGTTTAATGAGCAGTTCTTC.

V and J are TRBV6-2 or TRBV6-3 and TRBJ2-3; no definite D call. CDR1 is MNHEY, CDR2 SVGEGT, per germline. CDR3 length: 12 residues. The V end lost 1 base, the J end lost 4 bases, and 3 bases lay between the germline ends. As DNA, the CDR3 is TGTGCCAGCAGTTACTTAGCAGATACGCAGTATTTT. This gives the protein CASSYLADTQYF.

This chain links TRBV12-3 or TRBV12-4 with TRBJ1-5, with D unresolved. V dropped 8 bases and J dropped 0 bases, with 11 bases sitting between them. This CDR3 spans 14 amino acids. This chain's CDR3 is CASPRTVSNQPQHF. The CDR3 nucleotides read TGTGCCAGCCCAAGGACCGTTAGCAATCAGCCCCAGCATTTT.

The sample holds a few counts of this clonotype. CDR3 sequence (DNA): TGTGCCAGCAGCTTTTCCGGGTTTGAGCAGTACTTC. Translation: CASSFSGFEQYF. The chain uses TRBV7-2 and TRBJ2-7; D gene unclear. The length of the CDR3 is 12 residues. Per the germline V gene, CDR1 is SGHTA and CDR2 is FQGNSA. The ends were cut back, 3 bases at V and 7 bases at J, with 10 bases in the middle.

Only a few counts were recorded for this clonotype. The DNA of the CDR3 is TGTGCCAGCAGTGATCAGCTTACCACAGAGACCCAGTACTTC. Protein sequence: CASSDQLTTETQYF. The chain carries TRBV6-1 and TRBJ2-5; D remains ambiguous. The CDR3 runs to 14 residues. The V gene lost 3 bases and the J gene lost 4 bases, with 12 bases spanning the gap. The germline gives CDR1 MNHNS, CDR2 SASEGT.

This clonotype was observed a few times. This chain connects TRBV12-3 or TRBV12-4 to TRBJ1-4; 8 bases match TRBD1. The CDR3 runs to 13 residues. After removal of 6 bases from V and 8 bases from J, the junction contained 5 bases not matched to a gene. The CDR3 region has the DNA TGTGCCAGCAGAGACAGGGGTTGGGAAAAACTGTTTTTT. Translated, it gives CASRDRGWEKLFF.

Notes on this clonotype: The junction departs from the called germline gene at one end, perhaps through a read error. This chain connects TRBV6-1 to TRBJ2-5; the D is unclear. Germline V gene sequence: CDR1 MNHNS, CDR2 SASEGT. This CDR3 contains 12 residues. In DNA form, the CDR3 reads TGTGCCAGCAGTGGGAACCATGAGACCCAGTACTTC. Amino acids: CASSGNHETQYF.

This clonotype was counted between two and nine times. This sequence joins TRBV4-3 and TRBJ2-5; 8 nucleotides match TRBD2. The V segment lost 0 bases and the J segment 5 bases; nucleotides outside the gene matches: 11. Per the germline V gene, CDR1 is LGHNA and CDR2 is YSLEER. The CDR3 extends over 17 amino acids. As DNA, the CDR3 is TGCGCCAGCAGCCAAGATTATACGGGAGGGCCGGAGGAGACCCAGTACTTC. This gives the protein CASSQDYTGGPEETQYF.

As regards this clonotype: This may be a read error, as it is one base from a much larger clone. This chain connects TRBV6-8 to TRBJ1-1, with D tentatively TRBD1 (6 bases). The germline CDR1 and CDR2 sequences are MNHGY and SAAAGT. The CDR3 spans 15 residues. In DNA form, the CDR3 reads TGTGCCAGCGGTTACTCGACGACAGGTGACACTGAAGCTTTCTTT. Protein product: CASGYSTTGDTEAFF.

Only a few counts were recorded for this clonotype. V usage is TRBV4-2 and J usage is TRBJ2-5; D uncertain. The CDR3 sequence is 13 residues long. Germline-derived CDR1 and CDR2 are LGHNA and YNFKEQ. Trimming took off 1 base at V and 0 bases at J, with 3 bases between the two ends. CDR3 protein: CASSQGDQETQYF. The CDR3 coding sequence is TGTGCCAGCAGCCAAGGCGACCAAGAGACCCAGTACTTC.

The chain employs TRBV12-3 or TRBV12-4 and TRBJ2-1; 7 positions agree with TRBD1. J gave up 8 bases and V 6 bases, and 13 bases lay outside the gene matches. CDR3 length: 15 residues. CDR3 bases: TGTGCCAGCAGGTTGGCCGGGACAGTCGGCTATGAGCAGTTCTTC. Translated, it gives CASRLAGTVGYEQFF.

The chain is built from TRBV27 and TRBJ1-1; D may be TRBD1 (5 bases). V was cut by 8 bases and J by 0 bases, with 19 bases left in between. Germline lookup yields CDR1 MNHEY and CDR2 SMNVEV (reference sequence). The CDR3 is 16 amino acids. The CDR3 DNA follows: TGTGCCAGCGTGACGCCCAGGGTAGGCATGAACACTGAAGCTTTCTTT. Its protein is CASVTPRVGMNTEAFF.